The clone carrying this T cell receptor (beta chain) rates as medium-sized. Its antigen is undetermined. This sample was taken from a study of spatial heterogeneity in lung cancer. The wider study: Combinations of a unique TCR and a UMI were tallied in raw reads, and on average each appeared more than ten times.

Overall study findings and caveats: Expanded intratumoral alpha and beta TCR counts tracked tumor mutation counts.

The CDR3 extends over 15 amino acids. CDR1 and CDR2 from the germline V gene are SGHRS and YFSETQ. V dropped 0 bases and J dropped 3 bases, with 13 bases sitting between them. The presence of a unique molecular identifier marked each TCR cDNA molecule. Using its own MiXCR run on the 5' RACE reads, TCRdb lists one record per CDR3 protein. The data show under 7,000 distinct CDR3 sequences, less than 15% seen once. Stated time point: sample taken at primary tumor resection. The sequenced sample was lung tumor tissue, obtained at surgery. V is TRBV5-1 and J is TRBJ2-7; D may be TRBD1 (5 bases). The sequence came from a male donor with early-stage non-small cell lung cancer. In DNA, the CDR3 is TGCGCCAGCAGCTTGGAGGGGCATTCTGTCTACGAGCAGTACTTC. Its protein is CASSLEGHSVYEQYF.